Presented here are 2 T cell receptor beta chains from one specimen sequenced in a study of blood T cell repertoires in COVID-19. Using immunoSEQ multiplex PCR, the repertoire was profiled, and TCRdb retains in-frame clones only, with some absent. This repertoire shows 65,000 or so clones, over 75% found once; its top ten account for just under 15%. Sequencing was performed on peripheral blood. These receptors were obtained from an elderly man with acute or convalescent COVID-19.

This clone appeared a few times. The chain links TRBV4-1 to TRBJ1-2; a weak D match, TRBD1 (6 bases). The CDR3 extends over 14 amino acids. V was shortened by 11 bases and J by 2 bases, with 18 bases between the two germline ends. CDR1 MGHRA and CDR2 YSYEKL come from the germline V gene. CDR3 bases: TGCGCCGCTTCGGGGCAGGGGCGAAACTATGGCTACACCTTC. Its translation is CAASGQGRNYGYTF.

The chain is built from TRBV7-2 and TRBJ1-2, with 7 positions matching TRBD1. The J segment lost 7 bases and the V segment lost 1 base, leaving 6 bases of the junction unmatched. The CDR3 length is 14 residues. CDR1 and CDR2 (germline): SGHTA, FQGNSA. The CDR3 sequence: CASSLGRGLVGYTF. CDR3 bases: TGTGCCAGCAGCTTAGGAAGGGGGCTGGTTGGCTACACCTTC.